What follows describes a single T cell receptor (beta chain). The antigen it binds to is not known. No base qualities exist here, and no much larger clone lies one base off it. The time point label corresponds to: newly diagnosed GD, antithyroid drugs for less than 3 months. For both TCR sequencing and RNA sequencing, RNA was extracted from PBMCs using TRIzol. The diagnosis of Graves' disease followed American Thyroid Association guidelines. Patients for the study were recruited at an endocrinology department in Xi'an, China. From each patient, 8 to 10 milliliters of peripheral blood was collected into an EDTA anticoagulant tube. Ficoll Paque Plus density gradient separation was used to isolate PBMCs, and no further T cell sorting was performed. RNA quality was checked with an Agilent 2100 Bioanalyzer and agarose gel, and concentration with a NanoDrop 2000. The data were obtained in a study of regulatory T cells in long-lasting Graves disease (dated by TCRdb to the early 2020s). A note on the overall study: Newly diagnosed Graves' disease patients had taken antithyroid drugs for less than 3 months. Persistent Graves' disease patients were compared with newly diagnosed Graves' disease patients by peripheral blood TCR sequencing and RNA sequencing. The study was conducted in China and was registered as a clinical trial. A total of about 33 samples underwent TCR sequencing: some 13 from persistent and roughly 20 from newly diagnosed Graves' disease patients.

Overall study outcomes, separate from this receptor: Sequencing and analysis were limited to the TCR beta chain. A larger number of public clonotypes was shared among persistent patients (more than 2,500) than among newly diagnosed patients (around 970). Lower TCR Shannon entropy and fewer highly expanded clones were observed in persistent Graves' disease patients than in newly diagnosed patients, which suggested clonal expansion. The study examined only peripheral blood because the primary lesion, thyroid tissue, could not be accessed. The authors noted that the small sample size was a limitation that may lower accuracy. TRBV28, TRBJ1-2 and TRBJ2-5 were preferentially used in persistent disease, while TRBV20-1 and TRBJ2-1 were favored in newly diagnosed disease.

Taken from the germline V gene (reference sequence), the CDR1 and CDR2 loops are DFQATT and SNEGSKA. A distance of 2 bases separates the germline ends of V and J, which lose 3 bases and 3 bases respectively. From the cysteine through the phenylalanine, the CDR3 covers 11 amino acids. The DNA shown is the 33-base CDR3, in frame from base 1. Library preparation was by multiplex PCR. Sequenced using an Illumina HiSeq 4000. CDR3 regions were amplified by Arm-PCR with iRepertoire HTBI primers to construct TCR beta libraries. Gel purification was performed on PCR products prior to sequencing. Under the source paper's analysis protocol: Gene usage analysis of CDR3 amino acid clonotypes relied on the roughly 60 TRBV and 12 to 15 TRBJ segments identified across samples. Filtered high-quality paired reads were merged into contigs using COPE and FqMerger. BLAST was used to align contigs to IMGT TRBV, TRBD and TRBJ reference genes, with CDR3 defined following IMGT. Any clonotype with a frequency above 0.1% was classified as a highly expanded clone. Repertoire diversity was measured by Shannon entropy, and V-J evenness by the Gini coefficient. A clonotype was considered public if more than one individual shared it. TCRdb reanalyzed the raw reads on its own, using fastp at Q25 for trimming and MiXCR for clone calling, and kept in-frame beta chains. Each record represents a unique CDR3 protein, reported with the most common genes and DNA among its rows. TCRdb, rather than the study authors, made the V and J calls. For this sample the table gives hundreds of thousands of distinct CDR3 sequences, of which roughly 15% were detected only once. The biggest ten clones account for more than 20% of the sample.

The sample also formed part of further work on T cells in Graves' hyperthyroidism and ophthalmopathy. In that second paper, the authors write: Stable Graves' hyperthyroidism was defined as no progression to ophthalmopathy during 18 months of follow-up. Hyperthyroidism patients were newly diagnosed, with disease duration under 2 months, and aged 18 to 65 years. Exclusion was applied to patients with uncontrolled infections, other autoimmune diseases, pregnancy or lactation. Clinical symptoms, serum thyroxine and TRAb, thyroid ultrasound, and orbital computed tomography formed the basis for the diagnoses. The first round of RT-PCR for the TCR CDR3 was performed with the HTBI primer set and the Qiagen OneStep RT-PCR kit. Most expanded thyroid clonotypes (frequency above 0.001) were also detected in blood, a finding suggesting that blood repertoires may reflect thyroid immune responses. A 13 V-J signature model separated ophthalmopathy from stable hyperthyroidism, with just over 85% sensitivity and 81% to 83% specificity in cross-validation and 80%/75% in testing. In validation, the model predicted progression to ophthalmopathy with around 71% sensitivity and 72.22% specificity, a median of about 6.7 months before onset. TCR V-J signatures able to tell the groups apart were searched for in a discovery cohort of 95 to 100 patients, of whom about 40 had Graves' ophthalmopathy and roughly 59 had stable Graves' hyperthyroidism. Prospective prediction of ophthalmopathy was tested in an independent validation cohort of some 20 hyperthyroidism patients and approximately 17 patients who later progressed to ophthalmopathy. For training and testing, the approximately 92 patients in the discovery cohort were randomly divided in a 7:3 ratio. In addition, the study compared T-cell repertoires in thyroid tissue and in blood from five or six Graves' hyperthyroidism patients. Following sampling, methimazole starting at 30 mg daily was given to hyperthyroidism patients, and high-dose intravenous methylprednisolone was given to ophthalmopathy patients. Libraries were constructed in a second round of multiplex PCR, after which size selection and purification were carried out. Libraries were sequenced paired-end with 100 bp reads on an Illumina HiSeq2000. SOAPnuke was used to process the raw data, throwing out any read that contained adapters or uncalled bases, had a mean Phred below 15, or lacked an exact constant-primer or identifier match. High-quality paired reads were merged with COPE v1.2.5, and unique nucleotide sequences were defined as clonotypes. MiTCR v1.1 was used to align clonotypes to the IMGT TRBV, TRBD and TRBJ reference segments. The analysis was restricted to V-J combinations with a frequency above 0.0001, which together covered around 99% of the repertoires. A TCS score was defined as the ratio of F50 (clonal expansion) to E x V (chaos), with BLOSUM62-based TCRdist applied between CDR3 peptides within each V-J. Welch's t-statistics and random forest reduced roughly 530 V-J features to 13, which were used in a naive Bayes classifier (R e1071). Sample size was not statistically predetermined, and blinding of investigators to group allocation was not performed. TCR Vbeta CDR3 sequencing of roughly 140 peripheral blood samples (43 ophthalmopathy, roughly 74 hyperthyroidism and approximately 17 progressor patients) is reported in the paper.

The receptor comes from a woman aged 35-60 years with Graves disease. Donor details come from another sample of the same person, matched by shared clones. The sequencing used peripheral blood mononuclear cells (PBMCs), collected at new diagnosis, from a patient treated with antithyroid drugs. The V and J genes are TRBV20-1 and TRBJ2-2, with no confidently assigned D gene. The sequenced DNA: TGCAGTGCTAGCTACACCGGGGAGCTGTTTTTT. It is translated as CSASYTGELFF.